Listed below are T cell receptor beta chains from one sample, sequenced in a study of T cell clusters in autoimmune cytopenias. Following a re-call of the multiplex PCR reads, TCRdb has one entry per CDR3 protein and lacks DNA. The sample's table shows over a thousand distinct CDR3 sequences. The same data also went into a second study, on T cell repertoires in aging, cancer and after chemotherapy.

The sample taken for sequencing was peripheral blood. The receptor set was obtained from a human donor in good health. Both conserved end residues are part of each CDR3. Clone size is not always given. Where it is, it says once, few, many or a class for expanded clones.

j_gene	abundance	v_gene	CDR3aa
TRBJ2-1	medium-sized	TRBV5-5	CASSLGQGSTRFSSSYNEQFF
TRBJ2-5	-	TRBV27	CASSPRLAGRETQYF
TRBJ2-5	medium-sized	TRBV11-2	CASSFTTGRETQYF
TRBJ2-5	-	TRBV2	CASSLTGSAETQYF
TRBJ2-5	-	TRBV4-2	CASSQDGGTGAMETQYF
TRBJ2-7	-	TRBV7-2	CASSKDRGYEQYF
TRBJ1-2	-	TRBV5-8	CASSLVVDYYGYTF
TRBJ1-4	medium-sized	TRBV7-9	CASSLGDSGIIGELFF
TRBJ2-7	-	TRBV19	CASSRQGTTYEQYF
TRBJ2-2	medium-sized	TRBV14	CASRLAAGELFF
TRBJ2-5	-	TRBV19	CASIPSGGPETQYF
TRBJ2-1	-	TRBV27	CASSDPDYNEQFF
TRBJ1-5	large	TRBV30	CAWSPPGHLWGQPQHF
TRBJ1-5	large	TRBV19	CASSTRQGPTLGQPQHF
TRBJ2-5	large	TRBV29-1	CSVLRDLETQYF
TRBJ2-5	-	TRBV19	CASRRDRLKKTQYF
TRBJ2-1	large	TRBV19	CASRRTSGRDHEQFF
TRBJ2-5	large	TRBV5-6	CASSLRPLETQYF
TRBJ2-7	medium-sized	TRBV4-3	CASSQDWTSSTYEQYF
TRBJ2-5	medium-sized	TRBV4-3	CASSQDQVRPGAQYF
TRBJ2-2	-	TRBV2	CASSYGPGELFF
TRBJ2-7	-	TRBV6-4	CASSDSTGVSEQYF
TRBJ2-3	-	TRBV6-6	CASSASIPSTDTQYF
TRBJ2-1	medium-sized	TRBV5-1	CASSSGPEQFF
TRBJ1-2	medium-sized	TRBV7-9	CASSLRFGQGGRGYTF
TRBJ2-7	medium-sized	TRBV20-1	CSAPTGVGEQYF
TRBJ2-2	-	TRBV4-3	CASSQDYRLAGPGGELFF
TRBJ2-5	medium-sized	TRBV7-2	CASSFPLLETQYF
TRBJ2-6	-	TRBV6-1	CASSQDLLRVLSGANVLTF
TRBJ1-2	large	TRBV30	CAWSGGGGYGYTF
TRBJ2-3	-	TRBV2	CASSKLAGGSDTQYF
TRBJ2-3	medium-sized	TRBV6-5	CASSSPSREDTQYF
TRBJ2-7	large	TRBV6-5	CASSYRPGRTEQYF
TRBJ1-2	medium-sized	TRBV29-1	CSVSRQGDHGYTF
TRBJ1-2	large	TRBV19	CASSIGTFDYGYTF
TRBJ2-3	-	TRBV19	CASIGRGTVTDTQYF
TRBJ2-2	large	TRBV27	CASSSAGRSTGELFF
TRBJ2-2	-	TRBV5-6	CASGPRLVLLAGELFF
TRBJ2-1	medium-sized	TRBV12-3/TRBV12-4	CASSRGLGYNEQFF
TRBJ2-1	medium-sized	TRBV5-1	CASSLQGRYSYNEQFF
TRBJ1-2	medium-sized	TRBV20-1	CSASSTNYGYTF
TRBJ1-6	-	TRBV4-2	CASSQDRGRGNSPLHF
TRBJ2-7	large	TRBV5-5	CASSLWQGGLREQYF
TRBJ2-1	large	TRBV15	CATSRGGGGPNEQFF
TRBJ2-7	medium-sized	TRBV12-3/TRBV12-4	CASSLAIGQSYEQYF
TRBJ2-3	large	TRBV30	CAWSVPRLAASTDTQYF
TRBJ2-7	large	TRBV6-5	CASSAGTKKTYEQYF
TRBJ2-1	large	TRBV6-1	CATGGTSGSNEQFF
TRBJ1-2	medium-sized	TRBV7-3	CASSLTPAGSDGYTF
TRBJ1-2	large	TRBV6-5	CASLNPGRRTNYGYTF
TRBJ2-4	-	TRBV20-1	CSARDTFTRQGLAKNIQYF
TRBJ2-5	large	TRBV19	CASRPRGLGETQYF
TRBJ2-1	-	TRBV12-3/TRBV12-4	CASSPTLGLAGSEQFF
TRBJ1-2	large	TRBV19	CASSSTTRADYGYTF
TRBJ2-7	medium-sized	TRBV6-5	CASSTVLGGRYEQYF
TRBJ1-6	large	TRBV19	CASRTGFSPLHF
TRBJ2-1	medium-sized	TRBV20-1	CSALARLAGTSHNEQFF
TRBJ2-1	-	TRBV6-5	CASSYSGQAGSYNEQFF
TRBJ2-2	-	TRBV12-3/TRBV12-4	CASSITGGAPTGELFF
TRBJ2-7	medium-sized	TRBV5-1	CASSLEGTGSYEQYF